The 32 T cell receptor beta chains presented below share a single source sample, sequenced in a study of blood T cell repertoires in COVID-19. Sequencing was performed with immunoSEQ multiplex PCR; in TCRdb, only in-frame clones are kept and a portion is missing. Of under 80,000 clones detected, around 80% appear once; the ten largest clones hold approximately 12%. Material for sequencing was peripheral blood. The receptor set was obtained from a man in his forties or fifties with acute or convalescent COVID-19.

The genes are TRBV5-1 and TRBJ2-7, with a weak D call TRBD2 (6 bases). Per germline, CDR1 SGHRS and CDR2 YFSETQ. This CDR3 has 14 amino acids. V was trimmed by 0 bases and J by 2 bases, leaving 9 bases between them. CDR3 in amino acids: CASSLEEGPYEQYF. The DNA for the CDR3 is TGCGCCAGCAGCTTGGAGGAGGGGCCCTACGAGCAGTACTTC. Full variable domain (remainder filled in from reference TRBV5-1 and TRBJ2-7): KAGVTQTPRYLIKTRGQQVTLSCSPISGHRSVSWYQQTPGQGLQFLFEYFSETQRNKGNFPGRFSGRQFSNSRSEMNVSTLELGDSALYLCASSLEEGPYEQYFGPGTRLTVT.

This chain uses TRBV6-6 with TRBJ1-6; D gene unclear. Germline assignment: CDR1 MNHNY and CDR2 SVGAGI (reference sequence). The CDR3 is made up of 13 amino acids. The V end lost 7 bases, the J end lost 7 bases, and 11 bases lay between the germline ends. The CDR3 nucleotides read TGTGCCAGCATCAATAATGAGAATTCACCCCTCCACTTT. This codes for CASINNENSPLHF.

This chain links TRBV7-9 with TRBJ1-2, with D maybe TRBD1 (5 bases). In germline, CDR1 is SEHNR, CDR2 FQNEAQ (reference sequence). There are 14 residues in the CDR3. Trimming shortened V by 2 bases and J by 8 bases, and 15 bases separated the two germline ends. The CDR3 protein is CASSLSGLLEGYTF. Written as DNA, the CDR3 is TGTGCCAGCAGCTTATCGGGACTCCTGGAGGGCTACACCTTC.

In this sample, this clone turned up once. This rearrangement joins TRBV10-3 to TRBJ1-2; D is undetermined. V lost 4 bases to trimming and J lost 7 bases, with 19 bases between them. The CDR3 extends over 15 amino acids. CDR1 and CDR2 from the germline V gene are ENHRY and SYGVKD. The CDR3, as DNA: TGTGCCATCAGTGGGGAGTCAGGTCGGGGTTCTGGCTACACCTTC. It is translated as CAISGESGRGSGYTF.

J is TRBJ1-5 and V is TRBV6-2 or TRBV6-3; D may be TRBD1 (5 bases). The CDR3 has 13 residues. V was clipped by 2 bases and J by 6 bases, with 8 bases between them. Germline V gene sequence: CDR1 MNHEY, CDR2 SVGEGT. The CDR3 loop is CASSYRGGQPQHF. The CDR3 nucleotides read TGTGCCAGCAGTTACAGGGGAGGTCAGCCCCAGCATTTT.

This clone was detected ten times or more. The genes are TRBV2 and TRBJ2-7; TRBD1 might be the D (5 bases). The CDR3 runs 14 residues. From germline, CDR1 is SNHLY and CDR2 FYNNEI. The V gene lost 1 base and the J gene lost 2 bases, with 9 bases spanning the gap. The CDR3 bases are TGTGCCAGCAGTGAAGGCAGGGATCCCTACGAGCAGTACTTC. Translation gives CASSEGRDPYEQYF.

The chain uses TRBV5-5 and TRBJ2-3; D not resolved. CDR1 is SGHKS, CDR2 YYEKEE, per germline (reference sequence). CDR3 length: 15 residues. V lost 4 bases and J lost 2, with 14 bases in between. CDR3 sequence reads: CASSPVARVTDTQYF. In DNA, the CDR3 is TGTGCCAGCAGCCCAGTGGCCCGGGTCACAGATACGCAGTATTTT.

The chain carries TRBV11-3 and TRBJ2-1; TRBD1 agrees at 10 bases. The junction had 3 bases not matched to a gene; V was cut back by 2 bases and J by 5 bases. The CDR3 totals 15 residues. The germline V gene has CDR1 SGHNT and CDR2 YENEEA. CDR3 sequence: CASSLKGTGDNEQFF. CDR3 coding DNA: TGTGCCAGCAGCTTAAAAGGGACAGGGGACAATGAGCAGTTCTTC.

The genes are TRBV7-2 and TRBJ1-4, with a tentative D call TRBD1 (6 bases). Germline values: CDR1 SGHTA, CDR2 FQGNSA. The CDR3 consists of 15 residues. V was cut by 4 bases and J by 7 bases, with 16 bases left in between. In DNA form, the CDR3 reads TGTGCCAGCAGCTCTACAGGGTTTGTTGGTGAAAAACTGTTTTTT. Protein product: CASSSTGFVGEKLFF.

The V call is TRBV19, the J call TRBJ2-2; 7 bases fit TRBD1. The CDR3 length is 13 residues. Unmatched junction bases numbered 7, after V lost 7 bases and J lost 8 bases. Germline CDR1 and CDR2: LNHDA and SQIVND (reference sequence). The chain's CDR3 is CASNHDRAGELFF. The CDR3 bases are TGTGCCAGTAATCACGACAGGGCGGGGGAGCTGTTTTTT.

This chain's CDR3 is CASSQDARGDTEAFF. The DNA for the CDR3 is TGTGCCAGCAGCCAAGATGCCCGGGGGGACACTGAAGCTTTCTTT. V and J are TRBV4-2 and TRBJ1-1; perhaps TRBD1 as D (5 bases). Germline V CDR1 and CDR2: LGHNA, YNFKEQ. V lost 0 bases to trimming and J lost 3 bases, with 11 bases between them. The CDR3 length is 15 residues.

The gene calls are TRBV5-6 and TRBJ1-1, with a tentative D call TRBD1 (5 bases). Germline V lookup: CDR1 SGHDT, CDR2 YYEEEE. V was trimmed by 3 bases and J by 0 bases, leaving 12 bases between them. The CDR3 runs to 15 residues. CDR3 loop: CASSWGVTLNTEAFF. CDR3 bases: TGTGCCAGCAGCTGGGGGGTAACCTTGAACACTGAAGCTTTCTTT.

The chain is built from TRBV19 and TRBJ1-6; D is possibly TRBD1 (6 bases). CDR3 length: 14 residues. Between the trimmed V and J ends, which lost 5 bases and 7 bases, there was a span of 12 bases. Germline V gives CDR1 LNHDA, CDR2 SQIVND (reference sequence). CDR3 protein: CASSPERGNSPLHF. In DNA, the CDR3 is TGTGCCAGTAGTCCTGAAAGGGGGAATTCACCCCTCCACTTT.

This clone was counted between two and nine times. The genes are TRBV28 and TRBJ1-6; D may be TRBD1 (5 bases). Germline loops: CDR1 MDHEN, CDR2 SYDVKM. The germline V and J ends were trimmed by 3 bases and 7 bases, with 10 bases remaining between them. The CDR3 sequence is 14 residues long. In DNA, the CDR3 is TGTGCCAGCAGTTTCGGGGGAAACAATTCACCCCTCCACTTT. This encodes CASSFGGNNSPLHF. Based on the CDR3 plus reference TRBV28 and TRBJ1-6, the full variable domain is DVKVTQSSRYLVKRTGEKVFLECVQDMDHENMFWYRQDPGLGLRLIYFSYDVKMKEKGDIPEGYSVSREKKERFSLILESASTNQTSMYLCASSFGGNNSPLHFGNGTRLTVT.

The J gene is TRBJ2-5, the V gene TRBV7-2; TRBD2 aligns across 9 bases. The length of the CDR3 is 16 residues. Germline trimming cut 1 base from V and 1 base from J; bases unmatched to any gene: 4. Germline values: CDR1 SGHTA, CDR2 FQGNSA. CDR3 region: CASSLEGGGAQETQYF. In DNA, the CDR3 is TGTGCCAGCAGCTTAGAAGGCGGGGGGGCCCAAGAGACCCAGTACTTC.

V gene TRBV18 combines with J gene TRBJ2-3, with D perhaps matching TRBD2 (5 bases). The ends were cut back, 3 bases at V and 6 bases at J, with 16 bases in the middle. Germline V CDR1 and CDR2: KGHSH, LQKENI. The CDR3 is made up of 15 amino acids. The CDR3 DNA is TGTGCCAGCTCACCTATGCCCACTAGTACGGATACGCAGTATTTT. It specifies CASSPMPTSTDTQYF.

The CDR3 bases are TGTGCCAGCAGTTTTAGACAGGGGAGCATCCACGAGCAGTACTTC. This translates into CASSFRQGSIHEQYF. V and J are TRBV28 and TRBJ2-7, with 8 bases fitting TRBD1. The CDR3 extends over 15 amino acids. From germline, CDR1 is MDHEN and CDR2 SYDVKM. The V and J ends lost 3 bases and 5 bases, in that order; junction bases with no gene match: 9.

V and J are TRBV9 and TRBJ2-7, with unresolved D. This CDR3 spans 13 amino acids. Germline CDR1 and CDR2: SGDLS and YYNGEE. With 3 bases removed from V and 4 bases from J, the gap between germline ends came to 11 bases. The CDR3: CASSGPLIYEQYF. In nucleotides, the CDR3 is TGTGCCAGCAGCGGGCCCTTAATATACGAGCAGTACTTC.

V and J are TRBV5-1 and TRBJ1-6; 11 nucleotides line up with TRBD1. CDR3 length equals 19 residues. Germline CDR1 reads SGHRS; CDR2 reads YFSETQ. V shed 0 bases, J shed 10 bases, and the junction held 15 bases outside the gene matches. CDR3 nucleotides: TGCGCCAGCAGCTTGGCGCTAGGGACAGGGGGGGCCCTGCCGTCACCCCTCCACTTT. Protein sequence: CASSLALGTGGALPSPLHF.

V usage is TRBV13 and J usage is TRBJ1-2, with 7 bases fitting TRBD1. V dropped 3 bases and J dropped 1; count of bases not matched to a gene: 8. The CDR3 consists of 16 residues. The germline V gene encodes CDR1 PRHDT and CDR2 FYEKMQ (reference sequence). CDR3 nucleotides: TGTGCCAGCAGCTTGGGGGGACAGACAAATAACTATGGCTACACCTTC. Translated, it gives CASSLGGQTNNYGYTF.

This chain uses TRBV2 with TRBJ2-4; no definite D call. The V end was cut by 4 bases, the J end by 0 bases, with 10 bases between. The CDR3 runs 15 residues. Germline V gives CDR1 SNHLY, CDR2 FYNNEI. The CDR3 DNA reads TGTGCCAGCAGTGGAACGGAGTCAGCCAAAAACATTCAGTACTTC. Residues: CASSGTESAKNIQYF.

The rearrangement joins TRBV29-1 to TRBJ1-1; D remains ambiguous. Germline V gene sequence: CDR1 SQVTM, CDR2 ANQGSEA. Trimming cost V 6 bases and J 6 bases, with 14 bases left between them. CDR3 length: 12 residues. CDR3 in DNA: TGCAGCGTCGCCCCACGGGTGGCTGAAGCTTTCTTT. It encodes CSVAPRVAEAFF. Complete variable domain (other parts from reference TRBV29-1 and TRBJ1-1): SAVISQKPSRDICQRGTSLTIQCQVDSQVTMMFWYRQQPGQSLTLIATANQGSEATYESGFVIDKFPISRPNLTFSTLTVSNMSPEDSSIYLCSVAPRVAEAFFGQGTRLTVV.

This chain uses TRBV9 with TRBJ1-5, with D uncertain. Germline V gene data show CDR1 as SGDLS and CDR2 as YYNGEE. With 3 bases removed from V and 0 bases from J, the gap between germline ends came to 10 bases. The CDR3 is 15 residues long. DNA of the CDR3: TGTGCCAGCAGCGGGGCCCAAAATAGCAATCAGCCCCAGCATTTT. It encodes CASSGAQNSNQPQHF. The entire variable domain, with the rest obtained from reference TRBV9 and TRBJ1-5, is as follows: DSGVTQTPKHLITATGQRVTLRCSPRSGDLSVYWYQQSLDQGLQFLIQYYNGEERAKGNILERFSAQQFPDLHSELNLSSLELGDSALYFCASSGAQNSNQPQHFGDGTRLSIL.

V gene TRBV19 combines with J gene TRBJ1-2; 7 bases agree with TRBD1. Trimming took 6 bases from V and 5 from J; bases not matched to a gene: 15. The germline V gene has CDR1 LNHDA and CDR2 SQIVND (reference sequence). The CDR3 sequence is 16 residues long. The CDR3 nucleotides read TGTGCCAGTAGCATAACTGAAGGGGGCGTTTCTTATGGCTACACCTTC. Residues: CASSITEGGVSYGYTF.

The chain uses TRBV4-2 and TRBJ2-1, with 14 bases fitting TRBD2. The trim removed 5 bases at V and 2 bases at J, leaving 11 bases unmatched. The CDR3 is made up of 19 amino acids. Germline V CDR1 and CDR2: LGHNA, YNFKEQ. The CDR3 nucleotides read TGTGCCAGCAGCTCGCGACTAGCGGGAGGGCCGAGGGCCTACAATGAGCAGTTCTTC. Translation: CASSSRLAGGPRAYNEQFF.

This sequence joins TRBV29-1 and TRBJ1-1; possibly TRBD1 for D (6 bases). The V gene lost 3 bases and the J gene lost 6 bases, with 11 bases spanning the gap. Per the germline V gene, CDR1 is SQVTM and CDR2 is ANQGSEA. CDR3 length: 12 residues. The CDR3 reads CSVDRGGPEAFF. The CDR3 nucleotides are TGCAGCGTTGACCGGGGGGGGCCTGAAGCTTTCTTT.

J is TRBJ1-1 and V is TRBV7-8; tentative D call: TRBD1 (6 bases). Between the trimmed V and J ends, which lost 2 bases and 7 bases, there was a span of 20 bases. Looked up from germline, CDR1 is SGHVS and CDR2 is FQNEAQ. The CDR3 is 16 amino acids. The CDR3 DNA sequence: TGTGCCAGCAGCTTACTTCTTATGGGGGCCGTCAGTGAAGCTTTCTTT. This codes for CASSLLLMGAVSEAFF.

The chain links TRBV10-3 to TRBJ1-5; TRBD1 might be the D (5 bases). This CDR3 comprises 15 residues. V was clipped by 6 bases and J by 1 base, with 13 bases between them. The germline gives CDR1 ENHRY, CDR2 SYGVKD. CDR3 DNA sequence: TGTGCCATCAGAGGTGCAGGGCTCAGCAATCAGCCCCAGCATTTT. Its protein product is CAIRGAGLSNQPQHF.

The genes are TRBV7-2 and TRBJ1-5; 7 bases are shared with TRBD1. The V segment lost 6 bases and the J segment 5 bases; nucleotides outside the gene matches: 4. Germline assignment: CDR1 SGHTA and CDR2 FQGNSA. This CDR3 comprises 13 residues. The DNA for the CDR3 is TGTGCCAGCAGGACAGGGTTTGATCAGCCCCAGCATTTT. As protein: CASRTGFDQPQHF. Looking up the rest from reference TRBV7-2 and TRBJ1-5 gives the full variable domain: GAGVSQSPSNKVTEKGKDVELRCDPISGHTALYWYRQSLGQGLEFLIYFQGNSAPDKSGLPSDRFSAERTGGSVSTLTIQRTQQEDSAVYLCASRTGFDQPQHFGDGTRLSIL.

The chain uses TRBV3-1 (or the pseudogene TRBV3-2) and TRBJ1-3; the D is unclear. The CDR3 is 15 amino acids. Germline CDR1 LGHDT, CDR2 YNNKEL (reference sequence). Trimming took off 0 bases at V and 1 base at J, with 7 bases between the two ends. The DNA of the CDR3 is TGTGCCAGCAGCCAAGACAGAAATTCTGGAAACACCATATATTTT. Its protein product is CASSQDRNSGNTIYF.

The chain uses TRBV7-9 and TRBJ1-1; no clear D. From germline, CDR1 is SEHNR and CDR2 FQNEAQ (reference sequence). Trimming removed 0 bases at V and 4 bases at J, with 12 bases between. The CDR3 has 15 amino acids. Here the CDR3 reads CASSLALGGRTEAFF. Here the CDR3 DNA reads TGTGCCAGCAGCTTAGCGTTAGGAGGGCGCACTGAAGCTTTCTTT.

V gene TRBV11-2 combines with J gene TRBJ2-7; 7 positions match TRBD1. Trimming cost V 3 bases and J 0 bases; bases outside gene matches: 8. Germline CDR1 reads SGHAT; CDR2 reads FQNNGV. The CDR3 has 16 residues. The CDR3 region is CASSLVQGLSSYEQYF. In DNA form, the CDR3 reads TGTGCCAGCAGCTTGGTACAGGGGTTATCCTCCTACGAGCAGTACTTC.